What follows describes a single T cell receptor (beta chain). Its antigen is currently not known. No base qualities exist here, and no much larger clone lies one base off it. This sample stems from a study of blood T cell repertoires in COVID-19 (dated by TCRdb to between 2020 and 2021). As for the study more broadly: Samples from collaborators originated in the United States, Italy and Spain and spanned both the acute and convalescent phases of COVID-19. The prospective study material was composed of cDNA or gDNA derived from T cells, B-cell-depleted T cells, or PBMCs. Subjects who had been exposed to COVID-19, were actively infected with it, or had recovered from it provided the deeply sampled blood TCRbeta repertoires that made up the dataset. The repertoires were released in a freely available public database meant as a resource for research on the immune response to SARS-CoV-2. The samples were drawn from the first 160 participants of the ongoing ImmuneRACE study and from some 1,300 subjects provided by 6 global collaborators. The sample metadata nearly always contained a de-identified subject ID, COVID-19 status, age in years and sex. Where available, HLA class I and class II types were taken from metadata supplied by the sample provider and were not determined by assay-based typing. The research as a whole found: How much clinical and demographic metadata was included differed by source and by participant, and the metadata was provided uncurated.

From the germline V gene, CDR1 is SNHLY and CDR2 is FYNNEI. From the cysteine through the phenylalanine, the CDR3 covers 12 amino acids. Just the 36-base CDR3 DNA is kept, in frame starting at base 1. V is pared back by 8 bases and J by 4 bases, with 11 bases lying between the germline termini. Participants in the prospective study were enrolled through a virtual design, were aged roughly 18 to 100 years, and lived in fewer than 30 United States geographic areas. In the prospective study, cohorts were assigned on the basis of participant-reported clinical history obtained from a screening survey and a study questionnaire. ImmuneRACE Cohort 3 recovered participants were defined by two consecutive negative NP/OP PCR tests, healthcare professional clearance, or symptom resolution. In the prospective study, mobile phlebotomists collected whole blood, serum and a nasopharyngeal or oropharyngeal swab from each participant. Prospective study participants could optionally give additional blood draws and questionnaires over an approximately two-month period. Prospective study blood samples were shipped either frozen or at room temperature before DNA extraction.

The immunoSEQ Assay, a bias-controlled multiplex PCR, was used to amplify TCRbeta CDR3 regions from genomic DNA. As for the original processing: Within the assay, amplification of reference gene primers was used to estimate how many nucleated cells each sample contained. To quantify the absolute abundance of each unique TCRbeta CDR3 rearrangement, sequence reads were collapsed and filtered. For each sample, productive Simpson clonality was calculated as the square root of Simpson's diversity index over productive rearrangements. TCRdb stores this immuneACCESS table with in-frame sequences only. Part of the clones is absent; in the studies checked, under half of the shortfall reflects unresolved V genes, and no reason is known for the rest. D and trimming come from the DNA, and the V and J calls and clone size come from that table. The sample records approximately 300,000 clones, around 90% of which are singletons. The ten largest clones capture about 2.4% of the sample.

The source of this sequence is a man aged 55 to 69 who had recovered from COVID-19. This sequence uses TRBV2 and TRBJ2-5; D gene: possibly TRBD2, on 5 matching bases. The material sequenced was PBMCs or T cells enriched from blood (not recorded which). The CDR3 region: CASGRVRETQYF. In nucleotides, the sequence is TGTGCCAGCGGGAGAGTCAGAGAGACCCAGTACTTC.